These 10 T cell receptor beta chains originate from one sample sequenced in a study of T cells in Graves' hyperthyroidism and ophthalmopathy. RNA transcripts gave rise to amplified TCR beta CDR3 regions. A set of HTBI primers served as the primers for a first-round RT-PCR of the TCR CDR3. TCRdb redid the calling of the multiplex PCR reads with MiXCR, one entry per CDR3 protein. The repertoire has 550,000 to 800,000 distinct CDR3 sequences, 15% to 20% of them found once; the top ten carry roughly a sixth. Sequencing used blood. The receptor set was obtained from a man between 45 and 60 years old with Graves' hyperthyroidism.

This clonotype was picked up many times. This chain uses TRBV6-6 with TRBJ2-7; 8 bases map to TRBD2. This CDR3 comprises 17 residues. The J segment lost 4 bases and the V segment lost 1 base, leaving 12 bases of the junction unmatched. Germline V lookup: CDR1 MNHNY, CDR2 SVGAGI (reference sequence). In nucleotides, the CDR3 is TGTGCCAGCAGTTACTACCACAGTAGCGGGACAACGTACGAGCAGTACTTC. Protein: CASSYYHSSGTTYEQYF.

This clonotype was counted many times. This sequence joins TRBV20-1 and TRBJ2-5; D is unresolved. The CDR3 length is 12 residues. Germline lookup yields CDR1 DFQATT and CDR2 SNEGSKA (reference sequence). Between the trimmed V and J ends, which lost 1 base and 3 bases, there was a span of 6 bases. CDR3 DNA sequence: TGCAGTGCTAGAGTTGGCAAAGAGACCCAGTACTTC. This encodes CSARVGKETQYF.

Ten or more counts support this clonotype. The chain joins TRBV11-2 to TRBJ1-4, with D possibly matching TRBD1 (5 bases). The germline V and J ends were trimmed by 4 bases and 7 bases, with 19 bases remaining between them. This CDR3 is 16 amino acids long. Germline assignment: CDR1 SGHAT and CDR2 FQNNGV. CDR3 sequence: CASSSGRSLWGEKLFF. The DNA of the CDR3 is TGTGCCAGCAGCTCGGGACGGTCGCTCTGGGGTGAAAAACTGTTTTTT.

In its sample, this clonotype was seen a few times. The rearrangement uses TRBV7-2 and TRBJ1-3, with D perhaps TRBD1 (5 bases). The V and J ends lost 0 bases and 0 bases respectively, with 12 bases between them. Germline loops: CDR1 SGHTA, CDR2 FQGNSA. This CDR3 has 17 residues. CDR3 amino acids: CASSLAARGSSGNTIYF. CDR3 coding DNA: TGTGCCAGCAGCTTAGCGGCTCGGGGGAGCTCTGGAAACACCATATATTTT.

This clonotype was counted at least ten times. The chain couples TRBV9 to TRBJ2-5; D is possibly TRBD1 (6 bases). There are 14 residues in the CDR3. Germline values: CDR1 SGDLS, CDR2 YYNGEE. The V and J ends lost 3 bases and 3 bases respectively, with 12 bases between them. CDR3 loop: CASSARDTEETQYF. CDR3 in DNA: TGTGCCAGCAGCGCCCGGGACACCGAAGAGACCCAGTACTTC.

This clonotype was found many times. The rearrangement links TRBV2 to TRBJ2-7; 13 bases are shared with TRBD2. Germline V gives CDR1 SNHLY, CDR2 FYNNEI. After removal of 7 bases from V and 2 bases from J, the junction contained 2 bases not matched to a gene. CDR3 length: 14 residues. CDR3 in DNA: TGTGCCAGCACCGGGACTAGCGGGACCTACGAGCAGTACTTC. It codes for CASTGTSGTYEQYF.

This clonotype was observed at least ten times. J is TRBJ2-5 and V is TRBV7-9; 7 nucleotides line up with TRBD2. The CDR3 has 14 amino acids. Germline V CDR1 and CDR2: SEHNR, FQNEAQ (reference sequence). The trim removed 4 bases at V and 7 bases at J, leaving 9 bases unmatched. In DNA, the CDR3 is TGTGCCAGCAGCTCCACGCGACTAGCAGGGACCCAGTACTTC. Translating it yields CASSSTRLAGTQYF. The full variable domain, its missing parts supplied by reference TRBV7-9 and TRBJ2-5, is DTGVSQNPRHKITKRGQNVTFRCDPISEHNRLYWYRQTLGQGPEFLTYFQNEAQLEKSRLLSDRFSAERPKGSFSTLEIQRTEQGDSAMYLCASSSTRLAGTQYFGPGTRLLVL.

This clonotype was seen only a few times. The V call is TRBV7-9, the J call TRBJ2-2; D is possibly TRBD1 (6 bases). This CDR3 is built from 14 residues. Germline CDR1 reads SEHNR; CDR2 reads FQNEAQ (reference sequence). Trimming pared 9 bases from V and 0 bases from J, leaving 11 bases between. The CDR3 DNA sequence: TGTGCCAGGACACAGGGTGCGAACACCGGGGAGCTGTTTTTT. Encoded protein: CARTQGANTGELFF.

The chain is built from TRBV28 and TRBJ1-2; 7 bases match TRBD1. V shed 7 bases and J 4 bases; nucleotides not matched to a gene: 6. The CDR3 covers 13 residues. The germline CDR1 and CDR2 sequences are MDHEN and SYDVKM. DNA for the CDR3: TGTGCCAGCACCCCCAACAGGGGCTATGGCTACACCTTC. Translating it yields CASTPNRGYGYTF.

The chain recombines TRBV9 with TRBJ2-7; 9 bases agree with TRBD1. The CDR3 is made up of 16 amino acids. Looked up from germline, CDR1 is SGDLS and CDR2 is YYNGEE. Unmatched junction bases numbered 5, after V lost 0 bases and J lost 1 base. CDR3 sequence: CASSVGSDRGSYEQYF. The CDR3 DNA follows: TGTGCCAGCAGCGTAGGATCGGACAGGGGTTCCTACGAGCAGTACTTC. The full variable domain, in which reference TRBV9 and TRBJ2-7 provide the parts outside the CDR3, is DSGVTQTPKHLITATGQRVTLRCSPRSGDLSVYWYQQSLDQGLQFLIQYYNGEERAKGNILERFSAQQFPDLHSELNLSSLELGDSALYFCASSVGSDRGSYEQYFGPGTRLTVT.